The clone carrying this T cell receptor (beta chain) was detected only a few times. Its target is not known. This sample is part of a study of response to subunit inactivated influenza vaccine. TCRdb reprocessed the RT-PCR reads via MiXCR and lists one record per CDR3 protein. The sample carries approximately 700,000 distinct CDR3 sequences, approximately 14% recorded once. Points from the study as a whole: The authors suggested that every seasonal influenza vaccination recruits few new T cells.

The receptor's source is a man aged 50-60 years who received an inactivated influenza vaccine. The material was PBMCs from blood, obtained about 12 days after vaccination.

CDR3 loop: CASSSRGAYNEQFF. CDR3 nucleotide sequence: TGTGCCAGCAGTAGCCGGGGTGCATACAATGAGCAGTTCTTC. V gene TRBV13 combines with J gene TRBJ2-1; D possibly corresponds to TRBD2 (5 bases). CDR1 and CDR2 (germline): PRHDT, FYEKMQ (reference sequence). Between the trimmed V and J ends, which lost 6 bases and 4 bases, there was a span of 13 bases. The CDR3 sequence is 14 residues long.